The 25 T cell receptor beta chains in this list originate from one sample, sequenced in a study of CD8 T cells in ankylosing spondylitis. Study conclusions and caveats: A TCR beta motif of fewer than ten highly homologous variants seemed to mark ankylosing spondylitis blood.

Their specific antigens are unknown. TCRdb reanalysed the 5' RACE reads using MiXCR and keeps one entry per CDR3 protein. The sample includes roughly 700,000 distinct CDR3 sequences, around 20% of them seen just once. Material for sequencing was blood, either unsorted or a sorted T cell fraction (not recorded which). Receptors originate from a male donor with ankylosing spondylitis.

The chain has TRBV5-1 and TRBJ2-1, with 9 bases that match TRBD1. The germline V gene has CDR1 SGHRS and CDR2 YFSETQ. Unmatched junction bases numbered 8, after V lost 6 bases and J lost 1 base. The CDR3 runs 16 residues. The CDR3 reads CASTRGTGKSYNEQFF. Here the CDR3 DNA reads TGCGCCAGCACCAGGGGGACAGGGAAATCCTACAATGAGCAGTTCTTC.

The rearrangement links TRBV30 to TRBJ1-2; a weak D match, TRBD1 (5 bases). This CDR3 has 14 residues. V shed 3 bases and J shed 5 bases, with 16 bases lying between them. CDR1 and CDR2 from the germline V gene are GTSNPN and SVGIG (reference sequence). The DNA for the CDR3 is TGTGCCTGGAGATGGGACCCGTTGCAGTATGGCTACACCTTC. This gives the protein CAWRWDPLQYGYTF.

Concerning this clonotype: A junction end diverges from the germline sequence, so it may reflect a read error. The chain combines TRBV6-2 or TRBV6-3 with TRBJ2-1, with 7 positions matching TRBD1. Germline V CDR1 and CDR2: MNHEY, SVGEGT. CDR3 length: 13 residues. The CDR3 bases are TGTGCCAGCAGTTCAAACAGGGGAAATGTGCAGTTCTTC. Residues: CASSSNRGNVQFF.

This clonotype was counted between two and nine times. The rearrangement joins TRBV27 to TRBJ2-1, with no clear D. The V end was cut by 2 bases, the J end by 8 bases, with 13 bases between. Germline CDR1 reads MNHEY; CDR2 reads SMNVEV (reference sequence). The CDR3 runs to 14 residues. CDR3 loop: CASSLNPLGYEQFF. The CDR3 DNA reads TGTGCCAGCAGTTTAAATCCCTTGGGCTATGAGCAGTTCTTC.

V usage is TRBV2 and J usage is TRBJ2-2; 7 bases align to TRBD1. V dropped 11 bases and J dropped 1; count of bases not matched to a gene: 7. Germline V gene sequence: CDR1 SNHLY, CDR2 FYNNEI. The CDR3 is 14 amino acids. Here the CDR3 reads CAGRSGGNTGELFF. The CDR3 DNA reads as TGTGCCGGTCGTTCAGGGGGGAACACCGGGGAGCTGTTTTTT.

The CDR3 spells CSARVRAGANNEQFF. The CDR3 bases are TGCAGTGCTAGAGTAAGAGCGGGGGCCAACAATGAGCAGTTCTTC. The V call is TRBV20-1, the J call TRBJ2-1, with 8 nucleotides matching TRBD2. V lost 1 base and J lost 5; bases outside the gene matches: 7. The CDR3 is made up of 15 amino acids. In germline, CDR1 is DFQATT, CDR2 SNEGSKA (reference sequence).

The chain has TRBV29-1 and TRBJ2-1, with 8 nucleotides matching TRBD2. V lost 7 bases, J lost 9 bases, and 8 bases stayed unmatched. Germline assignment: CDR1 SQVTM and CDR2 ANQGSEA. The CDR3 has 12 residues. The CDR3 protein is CSGRGGSVEQFF. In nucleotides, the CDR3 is TGCAGCGGACGGGGGGGATCGGTTGAGCAGTTCTTC.

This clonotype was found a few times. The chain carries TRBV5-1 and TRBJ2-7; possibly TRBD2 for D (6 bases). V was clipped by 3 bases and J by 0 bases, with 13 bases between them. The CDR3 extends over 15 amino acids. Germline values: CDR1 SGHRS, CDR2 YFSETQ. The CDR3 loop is CASSSYGSYSYEQYF. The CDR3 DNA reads TGCGCCAGCAGCTCTTACGGGAGTTACTCCTACGAGCAGTACTTC. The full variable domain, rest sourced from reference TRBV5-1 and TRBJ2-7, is KAGVTQTPRYLIKTRGQQVTLSCSPISGHRSVSWYQQTPGQGLQFLFEYFSETQRNKGNFPGRFSGRQFSNSRSEMNVSTLELGDSALYLCASSSYGSYSYEQYFGPGTRLTVT.

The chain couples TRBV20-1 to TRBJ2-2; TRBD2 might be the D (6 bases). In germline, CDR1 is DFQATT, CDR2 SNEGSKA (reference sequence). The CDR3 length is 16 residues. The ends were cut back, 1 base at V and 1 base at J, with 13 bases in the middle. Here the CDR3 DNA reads TGCAGTGCTAGAGGAGGGCAGGGAGGGAACACCGGGGAGCTGTTTTTT. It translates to CSARGGQGGNTGELFF.

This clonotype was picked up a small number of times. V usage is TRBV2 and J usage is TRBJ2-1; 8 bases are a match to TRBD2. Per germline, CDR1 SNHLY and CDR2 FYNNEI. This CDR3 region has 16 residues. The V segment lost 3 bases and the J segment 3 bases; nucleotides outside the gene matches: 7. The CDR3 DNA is TGTGCCAGCAGTGATTTGGAAGCGGGAGACTACAATGAGCAGTTCTTC. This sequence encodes CASSDLEAGDYNEQFF.

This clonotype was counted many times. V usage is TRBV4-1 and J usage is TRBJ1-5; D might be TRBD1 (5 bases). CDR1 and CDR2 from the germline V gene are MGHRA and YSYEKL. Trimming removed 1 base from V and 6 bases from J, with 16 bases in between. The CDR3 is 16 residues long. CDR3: CASSQVPTARAQPQHF. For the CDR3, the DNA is TGCGCCAGCAGCCAAGTTCCGACAGCCCGCGCTCAGCCCCAGCATTTT.

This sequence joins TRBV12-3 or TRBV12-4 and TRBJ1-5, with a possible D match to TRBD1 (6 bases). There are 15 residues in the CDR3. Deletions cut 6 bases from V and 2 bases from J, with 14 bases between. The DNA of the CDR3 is TGTGCCAGCAGATTGGGGGCTTTGGGCAATCAGCCCCAGCATTTT. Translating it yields CASRLGALGNQPQHF.

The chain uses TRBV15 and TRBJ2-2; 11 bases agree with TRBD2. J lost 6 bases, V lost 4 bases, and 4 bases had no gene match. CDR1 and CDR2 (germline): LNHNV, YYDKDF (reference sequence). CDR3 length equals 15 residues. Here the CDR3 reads CATSTSGRRSGELFF. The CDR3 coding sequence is TGTGCCACCAGCACTAGCGGGAGGAGGTCCGGGGAGCTGTTTTTT.

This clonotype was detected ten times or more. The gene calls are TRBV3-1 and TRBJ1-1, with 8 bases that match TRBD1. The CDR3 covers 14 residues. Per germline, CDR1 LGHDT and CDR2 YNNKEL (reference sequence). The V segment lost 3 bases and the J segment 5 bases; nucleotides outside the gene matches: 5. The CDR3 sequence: CASSHLNRGTEAFF. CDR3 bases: TGTGCCAGCAGCCACCTAAACAGGGGGACTGAAGCTTTCTTT.

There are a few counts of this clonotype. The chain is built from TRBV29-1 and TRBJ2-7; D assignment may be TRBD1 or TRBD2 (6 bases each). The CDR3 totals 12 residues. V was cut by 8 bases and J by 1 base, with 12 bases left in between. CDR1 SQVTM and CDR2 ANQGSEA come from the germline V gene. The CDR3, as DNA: TGCAGCTTAAGGGGGGTATCCTACGAGCAGTACTTC. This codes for CSLRGVSYEQYF.

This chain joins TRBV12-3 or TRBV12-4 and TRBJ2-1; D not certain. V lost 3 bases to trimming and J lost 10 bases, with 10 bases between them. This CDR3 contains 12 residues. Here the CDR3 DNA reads TGTGCCAGCAGTTTGGAGAGCTGGGAGCAGTTCTTC. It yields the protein CASSLESWEQFF.

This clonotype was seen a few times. The CDR3 sequence is CASSLVQAKGEAFF. CDR3 nucleotides: TGTGCCAGCAGCTTGGTCCAAGCTAAGGGCGAAGCTTTCTTT. This sequence joins TRBV5-6 and TRBJ1-1; D remains ambiguous. CDR3 size: 14 residues. Germline assignment: CDR1 SGHDT and CDR2 YYEEEE. The V and J ends lost 0 bases and 8 bases respectively, with 14 bases between them. Full variable domain (outside the CDR3, taken from reference TRBV5-6 and TRBJ1-1): DAGVTQSPTHLIKTRGQQVTLRCSPKSGHDTVSWYQQALGQGPQFIFQYYEEEERQRGNFPDRFSGHQFPNYSSELNVNALLLGDSALYLCASSLVQAKGEAFFGQGTRLTVV.

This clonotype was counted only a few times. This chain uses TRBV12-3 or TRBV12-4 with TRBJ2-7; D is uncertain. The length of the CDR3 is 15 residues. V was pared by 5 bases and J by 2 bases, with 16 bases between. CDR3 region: CASSTPRADTYEQYF. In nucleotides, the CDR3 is TGTGCCAGCAGTACCCCCCGGGCTGATACCTACGAGCAGTACTTC.

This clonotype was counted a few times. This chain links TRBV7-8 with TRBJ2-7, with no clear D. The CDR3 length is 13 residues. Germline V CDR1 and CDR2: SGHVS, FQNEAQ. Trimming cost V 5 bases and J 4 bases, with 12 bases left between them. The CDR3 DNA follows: TGTGCCAGCAGCCCTCGAATGGGGTACGAGCAGTACTTC. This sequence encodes CASSPRMGYEQYF. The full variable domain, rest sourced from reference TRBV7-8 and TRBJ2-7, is GAGVSQSPRYKVAKRGQDVALRCDPISGHVSLFWYQQALGQGPEFLTYFQNEAQLDKSGLPSDRFFAERPEGSVSTLKIQRTQQEDSAVYLCASSPRMGYEQYFGPGTRLTVT.

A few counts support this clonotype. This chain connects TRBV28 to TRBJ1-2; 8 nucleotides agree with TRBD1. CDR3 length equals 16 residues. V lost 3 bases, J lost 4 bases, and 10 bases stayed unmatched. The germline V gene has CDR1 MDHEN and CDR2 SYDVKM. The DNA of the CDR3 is TGTGCCAGCAGTTTTCAGGGGGCGGGGGCTAGCTATGGCTACACCTTC. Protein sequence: CASSFQGAGASYGYTF.

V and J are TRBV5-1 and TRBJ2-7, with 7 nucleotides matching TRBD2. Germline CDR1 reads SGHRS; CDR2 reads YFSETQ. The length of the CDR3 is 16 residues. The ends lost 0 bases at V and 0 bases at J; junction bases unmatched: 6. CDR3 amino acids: CASSLEGGGSSYEQYF. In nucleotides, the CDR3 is TGCGCCAGCAGCTTGGAGGGAGGCGGGAGCTCCTACGAGCAGTACTTC.

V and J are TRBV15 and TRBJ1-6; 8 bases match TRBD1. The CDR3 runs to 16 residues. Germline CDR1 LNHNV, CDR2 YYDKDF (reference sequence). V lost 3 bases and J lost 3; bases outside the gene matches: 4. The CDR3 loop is CATSSDRGGYNSPLHF. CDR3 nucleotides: TGTGCCACCAGCAGCGACAGGGGCGGCTATAATTCACCCCTCCACTTT.

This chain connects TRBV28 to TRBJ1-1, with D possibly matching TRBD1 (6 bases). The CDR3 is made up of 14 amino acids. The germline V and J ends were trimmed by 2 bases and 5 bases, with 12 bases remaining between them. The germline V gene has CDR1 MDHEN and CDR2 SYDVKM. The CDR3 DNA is TGTGCCAGCAGTTTACAACAGGGAGATACTGAAGCTTTCTTT. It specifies CASSLQQGDTEAFF.

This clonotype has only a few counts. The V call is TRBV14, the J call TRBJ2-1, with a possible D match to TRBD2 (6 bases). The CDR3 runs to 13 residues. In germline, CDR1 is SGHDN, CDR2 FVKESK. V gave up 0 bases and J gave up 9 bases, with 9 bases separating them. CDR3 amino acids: CASSQDPRGEQFF. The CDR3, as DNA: TGTGCCAGCAGCCAAGATCCGCGGGGTGAGCAGTTCTTC.

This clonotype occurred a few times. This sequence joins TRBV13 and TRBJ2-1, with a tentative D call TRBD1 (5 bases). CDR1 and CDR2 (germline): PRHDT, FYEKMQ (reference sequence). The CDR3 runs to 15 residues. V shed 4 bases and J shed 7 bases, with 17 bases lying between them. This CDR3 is CASSSEWGFQNEQFF. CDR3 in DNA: TGTGCCAGCAGCTCGGAGTGGGGCTTTCAGAATGAGCAGTTCTTC.